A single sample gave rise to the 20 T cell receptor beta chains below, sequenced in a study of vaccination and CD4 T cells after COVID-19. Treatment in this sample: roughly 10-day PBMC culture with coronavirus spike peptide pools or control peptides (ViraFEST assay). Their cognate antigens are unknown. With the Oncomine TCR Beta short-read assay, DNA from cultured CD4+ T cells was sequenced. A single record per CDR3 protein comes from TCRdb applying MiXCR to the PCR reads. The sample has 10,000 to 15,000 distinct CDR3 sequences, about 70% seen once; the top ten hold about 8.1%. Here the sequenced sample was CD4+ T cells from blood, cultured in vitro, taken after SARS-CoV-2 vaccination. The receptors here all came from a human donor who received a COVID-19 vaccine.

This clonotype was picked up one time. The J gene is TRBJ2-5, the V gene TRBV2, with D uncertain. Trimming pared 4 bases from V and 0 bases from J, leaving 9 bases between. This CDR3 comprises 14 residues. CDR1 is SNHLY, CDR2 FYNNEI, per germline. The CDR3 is CASSVNGDQETQYF. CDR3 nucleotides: TGTGCCAGCAGTGTAAATGGGGACCAAGAGACCCAGTACTTC.

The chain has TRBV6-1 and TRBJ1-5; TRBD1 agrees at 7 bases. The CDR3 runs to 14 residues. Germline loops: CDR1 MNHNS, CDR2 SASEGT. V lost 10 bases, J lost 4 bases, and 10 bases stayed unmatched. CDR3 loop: CAIETGPFNQPQHF. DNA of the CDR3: TGTGCCATCGAGACAGGGCCTTTTAATCAGCCCCAGCATTTT.

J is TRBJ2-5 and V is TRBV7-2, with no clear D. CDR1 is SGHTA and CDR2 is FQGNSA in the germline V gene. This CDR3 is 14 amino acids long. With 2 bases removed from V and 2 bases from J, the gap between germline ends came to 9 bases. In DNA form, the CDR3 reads TGTGCCAGCAGCTTACAAACAGAACAAGAGACCCAGTACTTC. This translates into CASSLQTEQETQYF. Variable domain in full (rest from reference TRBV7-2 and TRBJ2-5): GAGVSQSPSNKVTEKGKDVELRCDPISGHTALYWYRQSLGQGLEFLIYFQGNSAPDKSGLPSDRFSAERTGGSVSTLTIQRTQQEDSAVYLCASSLQTEQETQYFGPGTRLLVL.

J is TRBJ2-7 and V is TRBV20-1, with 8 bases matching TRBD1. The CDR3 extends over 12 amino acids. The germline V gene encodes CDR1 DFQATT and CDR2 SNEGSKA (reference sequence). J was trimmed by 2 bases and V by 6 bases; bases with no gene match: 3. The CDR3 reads CSATDRAYEQYF. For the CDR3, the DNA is TGCAGTGCCACGGACAGGGCCTACGAGCAGTACTTC.

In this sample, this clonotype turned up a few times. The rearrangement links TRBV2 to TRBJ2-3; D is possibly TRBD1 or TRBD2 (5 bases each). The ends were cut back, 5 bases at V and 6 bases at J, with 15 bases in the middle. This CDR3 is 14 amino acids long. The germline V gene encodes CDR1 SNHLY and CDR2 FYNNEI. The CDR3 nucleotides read TGTGCCAGCAGTTCGGGACCCTCCACGGATACGCAGTATTTT. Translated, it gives CASSSGPSTDTQYF.

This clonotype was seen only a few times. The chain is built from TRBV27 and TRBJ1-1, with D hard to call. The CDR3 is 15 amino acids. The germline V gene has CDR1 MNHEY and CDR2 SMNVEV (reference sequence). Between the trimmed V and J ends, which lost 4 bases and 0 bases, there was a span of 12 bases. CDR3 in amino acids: CASSSGGSMNTEAFF. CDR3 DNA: TGTGCCAGCAGTTCCGGTGGCTCCATGAACACTGAAGCTTTCTTT.

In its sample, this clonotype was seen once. CDR3 in amino acids: CASSSLNSPLHF. Here the CDR3 DNA reads TGTGCCAGCAGTAGTCTTAATTCACCCCTCCACTTT. The chain couples TRBV6-1 to TRBJ1-6; D uncertain. The CDR3 is 12 amino acids. Germline V gene sequence: CDR1 MNHNS, CDR2 SASEGT. Trimming took off 5 bases at V and 6 bases at J, with 5 bases between the two ends.

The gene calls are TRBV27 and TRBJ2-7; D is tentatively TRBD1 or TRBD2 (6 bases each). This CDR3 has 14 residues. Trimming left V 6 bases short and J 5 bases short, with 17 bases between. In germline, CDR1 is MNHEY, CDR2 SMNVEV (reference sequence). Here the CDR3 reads CASSRGTIGNEQYF. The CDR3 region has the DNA TGTGCCAGCAGCCGGGGGACAATCGGGAACGAGCAGTACTTC.

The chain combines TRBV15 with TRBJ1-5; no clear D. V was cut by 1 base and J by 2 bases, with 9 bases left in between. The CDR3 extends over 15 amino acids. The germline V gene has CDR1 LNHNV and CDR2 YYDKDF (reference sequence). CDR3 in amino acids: CATSRGFSGNQPQHF. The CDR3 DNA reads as TGTGCCACCAGCAGAGGGTTTAGCGGCAATCAGCCCCAGCATTTT.

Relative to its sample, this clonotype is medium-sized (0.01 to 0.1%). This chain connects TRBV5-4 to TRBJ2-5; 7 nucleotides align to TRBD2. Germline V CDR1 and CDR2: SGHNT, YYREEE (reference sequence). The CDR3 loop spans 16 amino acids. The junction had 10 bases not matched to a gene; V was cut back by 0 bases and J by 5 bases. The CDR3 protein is CASSLAIGLEMETQYF. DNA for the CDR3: TGTGCCAGCAGCTTGGCCATAGGACTAGAGATGGAGACCCAGTACTTC.

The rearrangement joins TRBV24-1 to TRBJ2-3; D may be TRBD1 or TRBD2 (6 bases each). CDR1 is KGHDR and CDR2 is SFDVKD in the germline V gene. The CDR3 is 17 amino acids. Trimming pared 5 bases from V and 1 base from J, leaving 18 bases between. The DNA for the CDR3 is TGTGCCACCAGTGGAAAGGGGGGTAGTGTTGGCACAGATACGCAGTATTTT. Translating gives CATSGKGGSVGTDTQYF.

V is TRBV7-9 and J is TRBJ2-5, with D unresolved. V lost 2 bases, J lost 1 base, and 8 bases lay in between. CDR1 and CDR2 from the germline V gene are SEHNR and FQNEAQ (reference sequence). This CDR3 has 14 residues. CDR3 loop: CASSLQLLQETQYF. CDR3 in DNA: TGTGCCAGCAGCTTACAGCTCCTCCAAGAGACCCAGTACTTC.

CDR3 protein: CASSSSYRGDYQETQYF. As DNA, the CDR3 is TGTGCCAGCAGTTCCTCCTACCGCGGGGACTACCAAGAGACCCAGTACTTC. This chain links TRBV27 with TRBJ2-5; tentatively, D is TRBD2 (6 bases). The V and J ends lost 4 bases and 0 bases respectively, with 18 bases between them. The length of the CDR3 is 17 residues. Looked up from germline, CDR1 is MNHEY and CDR2 is SMNVEV (reference sequence).

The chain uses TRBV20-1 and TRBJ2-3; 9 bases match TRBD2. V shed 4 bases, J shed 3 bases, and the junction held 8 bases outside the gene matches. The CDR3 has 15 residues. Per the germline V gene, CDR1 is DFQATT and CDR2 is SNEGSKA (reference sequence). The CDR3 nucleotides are TGCAGTGCTACGGTGATCGGACTAGCGACAGATACGCAGTATTTT. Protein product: CSATVIGLATDTQYF.

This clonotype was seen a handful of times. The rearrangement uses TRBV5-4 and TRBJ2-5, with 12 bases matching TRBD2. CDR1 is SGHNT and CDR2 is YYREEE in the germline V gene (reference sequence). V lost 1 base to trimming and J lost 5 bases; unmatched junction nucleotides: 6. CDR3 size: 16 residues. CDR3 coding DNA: TGTGCCAGCAGCTTGACTAGCGGGGGGCAGCAGGAGACCCAGTACTTC. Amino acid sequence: CASSLTSGGQQETQYF.

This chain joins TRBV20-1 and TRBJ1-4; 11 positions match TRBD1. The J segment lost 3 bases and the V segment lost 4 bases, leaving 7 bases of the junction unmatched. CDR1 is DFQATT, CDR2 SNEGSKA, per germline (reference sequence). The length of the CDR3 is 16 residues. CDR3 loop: CSATRDRGTANEKLFF. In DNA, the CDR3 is TGCAGTGCTACTCGGGACAGGGGGACGGCTAATGAAAAACTGTTTTTT.

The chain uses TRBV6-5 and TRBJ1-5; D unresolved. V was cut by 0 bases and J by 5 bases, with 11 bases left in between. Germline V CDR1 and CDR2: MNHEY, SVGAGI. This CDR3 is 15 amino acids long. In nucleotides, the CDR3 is TGTGCCAGCAGTTACTCGAAGGCACAATATCAGCCCCAGCATTTT. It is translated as CASSYSKAQYQPQHF.

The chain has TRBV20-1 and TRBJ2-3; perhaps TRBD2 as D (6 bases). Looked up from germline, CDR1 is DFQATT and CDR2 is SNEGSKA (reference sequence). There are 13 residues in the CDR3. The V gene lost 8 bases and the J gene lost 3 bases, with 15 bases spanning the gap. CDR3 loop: CSLPGRRTDTQYF. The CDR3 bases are TGCAGTCTACCAGGGAGGAGGACAGATACGCAGTATTTT.

The CDR3 sequence: CASMAEGGFEQETQYF. The CDR3 DNA reads TGTGCCAGTATGGCCGAAGGCGGATTTGAACAAGAGACCCAGTACTTC. The chain has TRBV19 and TRBJ2-5; D not certain. The CDR3 has 16 residues. Trimming pared 7 bases from V and 2 bases from J, leaving 20 bases between. Germline loops: CDR1 LNHDA, CDR2 SQIVND (reference sequence). Combining the CDR3 with reference TRBV19 and TRBJ2-5 gives the whole variable domain DGGITQSPKYLFRKEGQNVTLSCEQNLNHDAMYWYRQDPGQGLRLIYYSQIVNDFQKGDIAEGYSVSREKKESFPLTVTSAQKNPTAFYLCASMAEGGFEQETQYFGPGTRLLVL.

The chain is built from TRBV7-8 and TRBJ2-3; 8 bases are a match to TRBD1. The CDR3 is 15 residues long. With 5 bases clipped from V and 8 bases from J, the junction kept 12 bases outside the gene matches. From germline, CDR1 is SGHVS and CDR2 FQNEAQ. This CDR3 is CASSPDGGTGGTQYF. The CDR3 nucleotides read TGTGCCAGCAGCCCAGATGGAGGGACAGGCGGTACGCAGTATTTT.